These T cell receptor beta chains were read from a single sample in a study of cytomegalovirus exposure and HLA in healthy donors. Profiling relied on immunoSEQ multiplex PCR, and the TCRdb table lists in-frame clones only, not all of them. The sample has about 150,000 clones, less than 10% seen once. Input material: PBMCs. These receptors were collected from a man in his forties or fifties in good health and CMV-seronegative. The CDR3 runs from the conserved cysteine through the conserved F or W. D genes are given only for firm matches. Clone size is given for some rows only: seen once, a few or many times, or a class if the clone is expanded.

d_gene	v_gene	j_gene	abundance	CDR3aa	CDR3nt
-	TRBV6-5	TRBJ2-1	few	CASSRSSVEQFF	TGTGCCAGCAGCCGAAGCAGCGTTGAGCAGTTCTTC
TRBD1	TRBV10-1	TRBJ1-4	few	CASSAGTGGSEKLFF	TGCGCCAGCAGTGCCGGGACAGGGGGTAGTGAAAAACTGTTTTTT
-	TRBV5-8	TRBJ2-5	-	CASSPRRSGETQYF	TGTGCCAGCAGTCCCAGGCGCAGTGGGGAGACCCAGTACTTC
TRBD1	TRBV19	TRBJ1-5	few	CASSSPDRGRQPQHF	TGTGCCAGTAGTTCCCCGGACAGGGGTAGGCAGCCCCAGCATTTT
-	TRBV19	TRBJ1-5	-	CASSISRSNQPQHF	TGTGCCAGTAGTATTTCCAGGAGCAATCAGCCCCAGCATTTT
-	TRBV5-1	TRBJ1-1	few	CASSETTVNTEAFF	TGCGCCAGCAGCGAAACGACAGTGAACACTGAAGCTTTCTTT
-	TRBV28	TRBJ1-2	-	CASRSAGDQNGYTF	TGTGCCAGCAGGAGTGCAGGGGATCAAAATGGCTACACCTTC
-	TRBV9	TRBJ1-2	-	CASTQSSGANYGYTF	TGTGCCAGCACCCAATCGAGCGGAGCTAACTATGGCTACACCTTC
TRBD1	TRBV30	TRBJ1-1	-	CAWRGDRDTEAFF	TGTGCCTGGAGAGGGGACAGGGATACTGAAGCTTTCTTT
-	TRBV5-4	TRBJ1-5	few	CASSFKSGGDSNQPQHF	TGTGCCAGCAGCTTTAAGAGCGGGGGAGACAGCAATCAGCCCCAGCATTTT
TRBD2	TRBV4-1	TRBJ2-5	few	CASSQRHSGTGNQETQYF	TGCGCCAGCAGCCAACGGCACAGCGGGACCGGAAACCAAGAGACCCAGTACTTC
TRBD1	TRBV7-9	TRBJ1-2	-	CASSARRQGPVHGYTF	TGTGCCAGCAGCGCACGACGACAGGGGCCGGTACATGGCTACACCTTC
-	TRBV6-1	TRBJ1-1	-	CASSATRATEAFF	TGTGCCAGCAGTGCGACCAGGGCCACTGAAGCTTTCTTT